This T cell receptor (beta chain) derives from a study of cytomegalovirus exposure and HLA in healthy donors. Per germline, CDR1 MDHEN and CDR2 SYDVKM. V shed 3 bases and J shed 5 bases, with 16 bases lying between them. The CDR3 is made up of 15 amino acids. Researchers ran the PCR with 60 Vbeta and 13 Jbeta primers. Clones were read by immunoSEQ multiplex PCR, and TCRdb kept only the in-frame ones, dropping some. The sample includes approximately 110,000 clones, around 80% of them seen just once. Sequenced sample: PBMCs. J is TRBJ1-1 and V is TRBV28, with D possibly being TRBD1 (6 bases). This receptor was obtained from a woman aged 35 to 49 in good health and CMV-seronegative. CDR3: CASSLPGEGKTEAFF. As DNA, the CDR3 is TGTGCCAGCAGTTTGCCAGGGGAGGGAAAAACTGAAGCTTTCTTT.